The entry below describes one T cell receptor (beta chain). Antigen unknown. This entry comes from a study of vaccination effects on CD4 cells after COVID-19. Overall study context: The post-vaccine samples were taken, at the median, 72 days after the second dose.

There are 13 residues in the CDR3. With 7 bases removed from V and 2 bases from J, the gap between germline ends came to 11 bases. CDR1 is SNHLY and CDR2 is FYNNEI in the germline V gene. Before sequencing took place, the ViraFEST assay used viral peptide pools to expand antigen-specific CD4+ T cells. At the end of 10 days of culture, CD4+ T cells were isolated. Participants were given two doses of BNT162b2 or mRNA-1273 vaccine. Half the medium was replaced with IL-2 medium on days 3 and 7. The repertoire was sequenced with immunoSEQ multiplex PCR; TCRdb's copy has only in-frame clones and lacks some. The sample lists some 30,000 clones; approximately 70% were seen once.

Material: CD4+ T cells from PBMCs cultured with HCoV-229E spike peptides, obtained after COVID-19 vaccination. The source of this sequence is a human donor who received a COVID-19 vaccine. This chain uses TRBV2 with TRBJ1-1; possible D gene TRBD1, 5 bases. DNA of the CDR3: TGTGCCAGCACCGGGGGTCCTAACACTGAAGCTTTCTTT. Amino acid sequence: CASTGGPNTEAFF. The complete variable domain, with remaining parts taken from reference TRBV2 and TRBJ1-1, reads EPEVTQTPSHQVTQMGQEVILRCVPISNHLYFYWYRQILGQKVEFLVSFYNNEISEKSEIFDDQFSVERPDGSNFTLKIRSTKLEDSAMYFCASTGGPNTEAFFGQGTRLTVV.